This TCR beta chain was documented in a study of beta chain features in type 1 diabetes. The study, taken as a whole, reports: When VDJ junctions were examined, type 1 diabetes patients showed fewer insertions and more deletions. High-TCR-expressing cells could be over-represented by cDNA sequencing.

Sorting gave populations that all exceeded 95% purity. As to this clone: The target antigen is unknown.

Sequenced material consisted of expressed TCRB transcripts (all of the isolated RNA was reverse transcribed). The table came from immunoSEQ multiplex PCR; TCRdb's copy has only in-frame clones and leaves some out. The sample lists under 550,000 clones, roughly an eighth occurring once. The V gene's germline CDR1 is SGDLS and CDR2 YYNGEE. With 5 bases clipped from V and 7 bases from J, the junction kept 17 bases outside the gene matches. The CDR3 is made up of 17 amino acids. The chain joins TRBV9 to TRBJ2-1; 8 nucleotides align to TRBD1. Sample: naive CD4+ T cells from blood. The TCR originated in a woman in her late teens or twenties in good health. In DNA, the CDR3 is TGTGCCAGCAGTGCGATACCAGCCGGGACAGGAGGTAATGAGCAGTTCTTC. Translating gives CASSAIPAGTGGNEQFF.